This passage covers 21 T cell receptor beta chains from one sample sequenced in a study of T cells in Graves' hyperthyroidism and ophthalmopathy. Regions amplified from RNA transcripts were the TCR beta CDR3 regions. In the first-round RT-PCR of the TCR CDR3, the HTBI primer set was used. One entry per CDR3 protein, called by TCRdb with MiXCR from the multiplex PCR reads. The sample holds around 720,000 distinct CDR3 sequences, just over 35% seen once. Sequences were obtained from blood. These receptors all come from a woman aged 35 to 49 with Graves' hyperthyroidism.

Note on this clonotype: A much larger clone differs from this one at a single base, so this may be a read error. This sequence joins TRBV10-3 and TRBJ1-5; 7 bases line up with TRBD1. The CDR3 runs to 13 residues. J lost 9 bases, V lost 6 bases, and 8 bases had no gene match. The V gene's germline CDR1 is ENHRY and CDR2 SYGVKD. The CDR3 here is CAIRAQGEGPQHF. For the CDR3, the DNA is TGTGCCATCAGGGCTCAGGGGGAAGGGCCCCAGCATTTT.

The V call is TRBV12-3 or TRBV12-4, the J call TRBJ2-1, with 10 nucleotides matching TRBD2. V lost 3 bases and J lost 9; bases outside the gene matches: 8. CDR3 length: 15 amino acids. The CDR3: CASSFGVAGGREQFF. Here the CDR3 DNA reads TGTGCCAGCAGTTTCGGGGTAGCGGGGGGTCGTGAGCAGTTCTTC.

This clonotype was seen many times. This sequence joins TRBV7-8 and TRBJ1-2; D is perhaps TRBD1 (5 bases). The CDR3 extends over 16 amino acids. Germline lookup yields CDR1 SGHVS and CDR2 FQNEAQ. V gave up 1 base and J gave up 1 base, with 13 bases separating them. CDR3 nucleotide sequence: TGTGCCAGCAGCTTAGGGGGACCGACGATTAACTATGGCTACACCTTC. It encodes CASSLGGPTINYGYTF.

The rearrangement links TRBV10-3 to TRBJ2-1; TRBD2 matches 10 bases. V was pared by 0 bases and J by 7 bases, with 6 bases of the junction left unmatched. Germline assignment: CDR1 ENHRY and CDR2 SYGVKD. The CDR3 has 16 amino acids. The CDR3 protein is CAISESASGSRNEQFF. The CDR3, as DNA: TGTGCCATCAGTGAGTCGGCTAGCGGGAGTAGGAATGAGCAGTTCTTC.

This sequence joins TRBV3-1 and TRBJ1-1; tentative D call: TRBD1 (6 bases). CDR1 is LGHDT, CDR2 YNNKEL, per germline (reference sequence). The V gene lost 1 base and the J gene lost 8 bases, with 17 bases spanning the gap. The CDR3 contains 15 residues. The CDR3 loop reads CASSQGDPTGPEAFF. For the CDR3, the DNA is TGTGCCAGCAGCCAAGGGGACCCGACAGGTCCCGAAGCTTTCTTT.

Concerning this clonotype itself: Since no conserved phenylalanine or tryptophan closes the CDR3, a read error is the likely cause. The DNA is left out, because the CDR3 cannot be placed on it with certainty; the CDR3 is given as TCRdb lists it. The chain has TRBV6-1 and TRBJ2-7. Germline V gene data show CDR1 as MNHNS and CDR2 as SASEGT. The CDR3 has 8 residues if both end residues are counted. CDR3 loop: CASSEALL.

This clonotype was counted ten times or more. This chain uses TRBV9 with TRBJ2-7, with a weak D call TRBD2 (6 bases). Trimming removed 3 bases at V and 2 bases at J, with 15 bases between. Germline V gene data show CDR1 as SGDLS and CDR2 as YYNGEE. The CDR3 contains 15 residues. CDR3 protein: CASSAGSSPTYEQYF. The DNA of the CDR3 is TGTGCCAGCAGCGCCGGGAGCAGTCCAACCTACGAGCAGTACTTC.

CDR3 nucleotides: TGCAGCGTTGAGGTGGCAAGCAGGAATGAAAAACTGTTTTTT. Encoded protein: CSVEVASRNEKLFF. V and J are TRBV29-1 and TRBJ1-4; no definite D call. Trimming removed 3 bases from V and 5 bases from J, with 13 bases in between. The germline CDR1 and CDR2 sequences are SQVTM and ANQGSEA. The CDR3 has 14 amino acids.

This clonotype was detected a few times. The chain uses TRBV6-2 or TRBV6-3 and TRBJ1-2; 8 nucleotides line up with TRBD1. Germline V gene sequence: CDR1 MNHEY, CDR2 SVGEGT. V was clipped by 5 bases and J by 13 bases; unmatched bases: 15. The CDR3 loop spans 14 amino acids. The CDR3 region is CASSPSGGTGRLTF. The CDR3, as DNA: TGTGCCAGCAGTCCTTCCGGGGGGACAGGAAGACTCACCTTC.

V usage is TRBV4-1 and J usage is TRBJ1-2, with D unclear. CDR3 length: 15 residues. Germline V CDR1 and CDR2: MGHRA, YSYEKL. V lost 1 base and J 3 bases, leaving 12 bases between the germline ends. This CDR3 reads CASSQVWGGDYGYTF. CDR3 coding DNA: TGCGCCAGCAGCCAAGTCTGGGGTGGAGACTATGGCTACACCTTC.

This clonotype showed up many times. The J gene is TRBJ1-1, the V gene TRBV4-3; no clear D. V gave up 4 bases and J gave up 11 bases, with 20 bases separating them. Germline-derived CDR1 and CDR2 are LGHNA and YSLEER. The CDR3 consists of 14 residues. The CDR3 spells CASSPEHGRQEAFF. As DNA, the CDR3 is TGCGCCAGCAGCCCCGAGCACGGGCGGCAGGAGGCTTTCTTT.

This clonotype was counted many times. V is TRBV13 and J is TRBJ1-1; D gene unclear. With 6 bases removed from V and 6 bases from J, the gap between germline ends came to 8 bases. CDR1 and CDR2 from the germline V gene are PRHDT and FYEKMQ (reference sequence). This CDR3 contains 11 residues. CDR3 region: CASSRPPEAFF. CDR3 DNA: TGTGCCAGCAGTAGGCCCCCTGAAGCTTTCTTT.

The table lists this clonotype with many counts. The chain is built from TRBV29-1 and TRBJ1-2, with D unresolved. The germline CDR1 and CDR2 sequences are SQVTM and ANQGSEA. Trimming removed 5 bases at V and 5 bases at J, with 9 bases between. CDR3 length equals 11 residues. The CDR3 bases are TGCAGCGTTAATGACGGGTATGGCTACACCTTC. Translating gives CSVNDGYGYTF.

This clonotype has a count of ten or more. The chain employs TRBV5-5 and TRBJ1-2; D gene uncertain. Trimming shortened V by 0 bases and J by 4 bases, and 7 bases separated the two germline ends. This CDR3 comprises 13 residues. In germline, CDR1 is SGHKS, CDR2 YYEKEE (reference sequence). CDR3 sequence reads: CASSLGEGYGYTF. The CDR3 DNA reads TGTGCCAGCAGCTTGGGGGAAGGCTATGGCTACACCTTC.

This clonotype showed up just a few times. The chain joins TRBV12-3 or TRBV12-4 to TRBJ1-5, with D maybe TRBD1 (6 bases). Trimming removed 3 bases at V and 2 bases at J, with 11 bases between. CDR3 length: 15 residues. The CDR3 coding sequence is TGTGCCAGCAGTTTCGGGGGCGAGGGCAATCAGCCCCAGCATTTT. As protein: CASSFGGEGNQPQHF.

This clonotype was found many times. V gene TRBV7-2 combines with J gene TRBJ2-5; D gene unclear. The CDR3 is 14 residues long. The germline V and J ends were trimmed by 6 bases and 4 bases, with 15 bases remaining between them. Per germline, CDR1 SGHTA and CDR2 FQGNSA. This chain's CDR3 is CASSLEEGRETQYF. DNA for the CDR3: TGTGCCAGCAGTCTAGAGGAAGGTAGAGAGACCCAGTACTTC.

J is TRBJ1-6 and V is TRBV2, with D hard to call. The CDR3 contains 12 residues. The V gene's germline CDR1 is SNHLY and CDR2 FYNNEI. Trimming took off 3 bases at V and 13 bases at J, with 10 bases between the two ends. The CDR3: CASSDLSQPLHF. CDR3 DNA sequence: TGTGCCAGCAGTGATCTTTCTCAGCCCCTCCACTTT.

The chain links TRBV7-9 to TRBJ2-5; 8 bases are shared with TRBD1. Unmatched junction bases numbered 5, after V lost 2 bases and J lost 0 bases. Germline V gene sequence: CDR1 SEHNR, CDR2 FQNEAQ (reference sequence). The CDR3 loop spans 16 amino acids. The DNA of the CDR3 is TGTGCCAGCAGCTTATGGGGACAGGAGTACCAAGAGACCCAGTACTTC. This sequence encodes CASSLWGQEYQETQYF.

The chain recombines TRBV7-4 with TRBJ1-2, with 9 bases matching TRBD1. CDR1 SGHVT and CDR2 SQSDAQ come from the germline V gene. J was trimmed by 2 bases and V by 1 base; bases with no gene match: 5. The CDR3 is 16 residues long. In DNA form, the CDR3 reads TGTGCCAGCAGCTTAGTCGGGACAGGGCTGAACTATGGCTACACCTTC. Protein product: CASSLVGTGLNYGYTF.

This chain uses TRBV25-1 with TRBJ1-1; no reliable D call. The CDR3 loop spans 16 amino acids. The germline V gene has CDR1 MGHDK and CDR2 SYGVNS. Between the trimmed V and J ends, which lost 5 bases and 1 base, there was a span of 17 bases. CDR3 nucleotide sequence: TGTGCCAGCAGTTACCCTCCACGGTTACAGAACACTGAAGCTTTCTTT. The encoded protein is CASSYPPRLQNTEAFF.

This chain links TRBV20-1 with TRBJ1-5; maybe TRBD1 (6 bases). Germline V gene lookup returns CDR1 DFQATT and CDR2 SNEGSKA (reference sequence). There are 15 residues in the CDR3. V shed 5 bases and J shed 3 bases, with 17 bases lying between them. The CDR3 coding sequence is TGCAGTGCTGATCTGGGGGCTCACCTCAATCAGCCCCAGCATTTT. Protein sequence: CSADLGAHLNQPQHF.